The entry below describes one TCR beta chain. The antigen remains undetermined. These data come from a study of yellow fever vaccine responses in identical twins. Study-level results: Among the twins, the vaccine T cell response reportedly seemed partly convergent and partly personalized.

TCRdb re-analysed the RT-PCR reads in MiXCR, keeping a single row per CDR3 protein. The sample holds about 11,000 distinct CDR3 sequences; around 77% are singletons and the top ten take under 7.5%. The receptor comes from a woman aged 18-35 years who received the yellow fever vaccine. The sequencing used T cells from blood (PBMCs), unsorted or a sorted subset (not recorded which), collected before or after yellow fever vaccination (not recorded which).

CDR3 sequence reads: CASRSLAGAVYEQYF. DNA for the CDR3: TGCGCCAGCAGATCCTTAGCGGGAGCCGTATACGAGCAGTACTTC. The gene calls are TRBV10-1 and TRBJ2-7, with TRBD2 matching 9 bases. The CDR3 length is 15 residues. V dropped 6 bases and J dropped 4; count of bases not matched to a gene: 10. CDR1 and CDR2 from the germline V gene are WNHNN and SYGVQD (reference sequence).